The 23 T cell receptor beta chains given below trace back to one sample, sequenced in a study of blood T cell repertoires in COVID-19. The protocol was immunoSEQ multiplex PCR, while the TCRdb copy is restricted to in-frame clones and leaves out a portion. The sample yields about 300,000 clones, more than 80% seen once. Sequencing was done on a sample of peripheral blood. Receptors originate from a woman in her thirties with COVID-19, enrolled during active disease.

This clone was observed once. The chain has TRBV9 and TRBJ1-1, with D hard to call. CDR1 and CDR2 (germline): SGDLS, YYNGEE. The CDR3 is 13 residues long. V was clipped by 4 bases and J by 0 bases, with 7 bases between them. The CDR3: CASSPYVNTEAFF. The CDR3 bases are TGTGCCAGCAGCCCTTATGTGAACACTGAAGCTTTCTTT.

The table lists this clone with a count of one. The gene calls are TRBV5-1 and TRBJ2-1, with D possibly TRBD1 on 8 matching bases. The V and J ends lost 2 bases and 4 bases respectively, with 13 bases between them. The germline V gene has CDR1 SGHRS and CDR2 YFSETQ. This CDR3 has 15 residues. Here the CDR3 reads CASSLGQGGYNEQFF. The DNA for the CDR3 is TGCGCCAGCAGCTTAGGACAGGGAGGGTACAATGAGCAGTTCTTC.

The gene calls are TRBV6-2 or TRBV6-3 and TRBJ2-1, with 10 bases identical to TRBD2. V dropped 2 bases and J dropped 8; count of bases not matched to a gene: 15. Germline-derived CDR1 and CDR2 are MNHEY and SVGEGT. This CDR3 has 18 amino acids. CDR3 in DNA: TGTGCCAGCAGTTACGCCGCCCCGCTAGCGGGAGCTTCCCATGAGCAGTTCTTC. Protein: CASSYAAPLAGASHEQFF.

The chain recombines TRBV4-1 with TRBJ2-7, with TRBD2 matching over 14 bases. Germline lookup yields CDR1 MGHRA and CDR2 YSYEKL. The V gene end was trimmed by 0 bases and the J gene end by 3 bases; junction bases not matched to a gene: 4. CDR3 length equals 17 residues. The CDR3 nucleotides read TGCGCCAGCAGCCAAGATCGGACTAGCGGGAGGATCTACGAGCAGTACTTC. Translated, it gives CASSQDRTSGRIYEQYF.

In its sample, this clone was seen a few times. The chain joins TRBV5-4 to TRBJ2-7, with D maybe TRBD1 (6 bases). CDR3 length: 15 amino acids. CDR1 SGHNT and CDR2 YYREEE come from the germline V gene (reference sequence). V was pared by 4 bases and J by 1 base, with 15 bases between. Here the CDR3 reads CASSGDQGLSYEQYF. The CDR3 DNA is TGTGCCAGCAGCGGGGACCAGGGGCTTTCCTACGAGCAGTACTTC.

The genes are TRBV7-2 and TRBJ2-7; D is perhaps TRBD2 (6 bases). There are 14 residues in the CDR3. Between the trimmed V and J ends, which lost 6 bases and 0 bases, there was a span of 12 bases. Germline CDR1 and CDR2: SGHTA and FQGNSA. The CDR3 here is CASSPTGVSYEQYF. CDR3 DNA: TGTGCCAGCAGTCCTACGGGAGTCTCCTACGAGCAGTACTTC.

This rearrangement joins TRBV11-3 to TRBJ2-1; D might be TRBD2 (5 bases). There are 14 residues in the CDR3. CDR1 and CDR2 from the germline V gene are SGHNT and YENEEA. Trimming shortened V by 5 bases and J by 5 bases, and 13 bases separated the two germline ends. As DNA, the CDR3 is TGTGCCAGCAGCCCGGGAAGAACTAACAATGAGCAGTTCTTC. This codes for CASSPGRTNNEQFF.

The V gene is TRBV7-2, the J gene TRBJ1-6; D might be TRBD1 (6 bases). Germline lookup yields CDR1 SGHTA and CDR2 FQGNSA. Trimming cost V 5 bases and J 9 bases, with 17 bases left between them. This CDR3 spans 15 amino acids. CDR3 protein: CASSLLTGYSSPLHF. The CDR3 DNA is TGTGCCAGCAGCCTCCTGACAGGTTACTCTTCACCCCTCCACTTT.

V and J are TRBV5-1 and TRBJ1-1; 9 bases match TRBD1. CDR1 is SGHRS and CDR2 is YFSETQ in the germline V gene. The J segment lost 0 bases and the V segment lost 2 bases, leaving 11 bases of the junction unmatched. This CDR3 is 18 amino acids long. The CDR3 reads CASSFYTGGGGLNTEAFF. The CDR3, as DNA: TGCGCCAGCAGCTTTTATACAGGGGGCGGAGGGTTGAACACTGAAGCTTTCTTT.

The rearrangement links TRBV6-6 to TRBJ2-6; TRBD1 matches at 11 bases. Germline assignment: CDR1 MNHNY and CDR2 SVGAGI (reference sequence). The length of the CDR3 is 18 residues. V lost 5 bases to trimming and J lost 4 bases; unmatched junction nucleotides: 10. The DNA of the CDR3 is TGTGCCAGCAGTCGCGGGACAGGGGGGAATCAGGGGGCCAACGTCCTGACTTTC. This gives the protein CASSRGTGGNQGANVLTF.

This clone was seen just once. J is TRBJ2-5 and V is TRBV10-2; 7 nucleotides align to TRBD1. The CDR3 consists of 13 residues. Unmatched junction bases numbered 2, after V lost 4 bases and J lost 3 bases. The germline V gene encodes CDR1 WSHSY and CDR2 SAAADI. The CDR3 coding sequence is TGCGCCAGCAGTGGGACAGGTGAAGAGACCCAGTACTTC. It is translated as CASSGTGEETQYF.

The rearrangement uses TRBV7-3 and TRBJ1-1; perhaps TRBD1 as D (6 bases). The germline gives CDR1 SGHTA, CDR2 FQGTGA. The CDR3 runs to 14 residues. V was pared by 6 bases and J by 2 bases, with 13 bases between. As DNA, the CDR3 is TGTGCCAGCAGTCCAGACAGGCAAAACACTGAAGCTTTCTTT. Protein: CASSPDRQNTEAFF.

The J gene is TRBJ2-7, the V gene TRBV10-3; 7 nucleotides match TRBD1. Germline CDR1 ENHRY, CDR2 SYGVKD. With V trimmed by 6 bases and J by 1 base, 6 bases remained unmatched. This CDR3 comprises 14 residues. The chain's CDR3 is CAIRGTVGSYEQYF. CDR3 DNA sequence: TGTGCCATCAGGGGGACAGTGGGTTCCTACGAGCAGTACTTC.

The rearrangement links TRBV2 to TRBJ2-5; 7 bases match TRBD1. This CDR3 is 14 amino acids long. V shed 2 bases and J 5 bases; nucleotides not matched to a gene: 5. Germline CDR1 and CDR2: SNHLY and FYNNEI. The CDR3 region has the DNA TGTGCCAGCAGTGAAAGGGTCAGGGGGGAGACCCAGTACTTC. Encoded protein: CASSERVRGETQYF.

This sequence joins TRBV21-1 and TRBJ1-2; TRBD1, the D gene given by the table, was not confirmed from the DNA. TRBV21-1 is a pseudogene segment. The CDR3 extends over 14 amino acids. The CDR3 is CASSPPHQGWGYTF. Here the CDR3 DNA reads TGTGCCAGCAGCCCCCCCCACCAGGGCTGGGGCTACACCTTC.

This clone was counted once. This chain connects TRBV6-5 to TRBJ1-3; TRBD1 is a possible D gene (6 bases). The germline V gene has CDR1 MNHEY and CDR2 SVGAGI. This CDR3 is built from 14 residues. V was trimmed by 6 bases and J by 6 bases, leaving 15 bases between them. The CDR3 here is CASRGTNVANTIYF. CDR3 nucleotide sequence: TGTGCCAGCAGAGGGACAAACGTGGCAAACACCATATATTTT.

The chain couples TRBV10-3 to TRBJ1-1; weak D call: TRBD1 (6 bases). The CDR3 has 12 residues. Germline V gene sequence: CDR1 ENHRY, CDR2 SYGVKD. The V end was cut by 5 bases, the J end by 7 bases, with 11 bases between. This chain's CDR3 is CAISRTALEAFF. In nucleotides, the CDR3 is TGTGCCATCAGTAGGACAGCCCTTGAAGCTTTCTTT.

This clone showed up just a few times. The genes are TRBV2 and TRBJ1-1; D not certain. The ends were cut back, 7 bases at V and 4 bases at J, with 13 bases in the middle. This CDR3 spans 13 amino acids. Germline V gives CDR1 SNHLY, CDR2 FYNNEI. The DNA for the CDR3 is TGTGCCAGCAAGTCGGATTCAGGCACTGAAGCTTTCTTT. It translates to CASKSDSGTEAFF. Complete variable domain (other parts from reference TRBV2 and TRBJ1-1): EPEVTQTPSHQVTQMGQEVILRCVPISNHLYFYWYRQILGQKVEFLVSFYNNEISEKSEIFDDQFSVERPDGSNFTLKIRSTKLEDSAMYFCASKSDSGTEAFFGQGTRLTVV.

The chain recombines TRBV29-1 with TRBJ2-1, with 8 nucleotides matching TRBD1. CDR1 and CDR2 (germline): SQVTM, ANQGSEA. V shed 1 base, J shed 4 bases, and the junction held 6 bases outside the gene matches. The CDR3 sequence is 15 residues long. The CDR3 loop is CSVEATGDPYNEQFF. The CDR3 DNA is TGCAGCGTTGAAGCGACAGGGGACCCTTACAATGAGCAGTTCTTC.

This chain connects TRBV4-2 to TRBJ2-7; weak D call: TRBD2 (6 bases). This CDR3 contains 12 residues. The germline V gene encodes CDR1 LGHNA and CDR2 YNFKEQ. The V gene lost 10 bases and the J gene lost 3 bases, with 13 bases spanning the gap. This CDR3 is CAKKTGDYEQYF. CDR3 in DNA: TGTGCCAAAAAAACGGGGGACTACGAGCAGTACTTC.

This clone was observed a single time. This chain connects TRBV11-3 to TRBJ2-5; 7 bases map to TRBD1. Trimming took 4 bases from V and 2 from J; bases not matched to a gene: 7. There are 15 residues in the CDR3. Germline CDR1 reads SGHNT; CDR2 reads YENEEA. The CDR3 bases are TGTGCCAGCAGCTCCGGACAGGCCATACAAGAGACCCAGTACTTC. Translated: CASSSGQAIQETQYF.

This clone was counted between two and nine times. This chain joins TRBV2 and TRBJ1-2, with 7 bases aligning to TRBD1. This CDR3 contains 12 residues. Germline CDR1 SNHLY, CDR2 FYNNEI. The V gene end was trimmed by 10 bases and the J gene end by 2 bases; junction bases not matched to a gene: 4. CDR3: CATSDRNYGYTF. For the CDR3, the DNA is TGTGCCACCTCGGACAGGAACTATGGCTACACCTTC.

This chain uses TRBV3-1 (or the pseudogene TRBV3-2) with TRBJ2-2; 9 nucleotides agree with TRBD2. Germline-derived CDR1 and CDR2 are LGHDT and YNNKEL (reference sequence). The CDR3 has 15 amino acids. V trimming: 4 bases; J trimming: 2 bases; junction bases outside the gene matches: 2. The CDR3 nucleotides are TGTGCCAGCAGCCTGGGACTAGCAAACACCGGGGAGCTGTTTTTT. This translates into CASSLGLANTGELFF.